The rows below give T cell receptor beta chains drawn from one sample of a study of blood T cells in healthy people across ages. TCRdb fed the 5' RACE reads into MiXCR, producing one record per CDR3 protein. The sample includes over a million distinct CDR3 sequences, approximately 43% seen only once; the top ten take around 4%. The sequencing input was blood. These receptors all come from a woman aged 18-29 years in good health. CDR3s include the opening cysteine and the closing phenylalanine or tryptophan.

len	v_gene	j_gene	CDR3aa
15	TRBV15	TRBJ1-1	CATRDRGLLNTEAFF
15	TRBV4-3	TRBJ1-4	CASSQDLGRHEKLFF
17	TRBV7-9	TRBJ1-5	CASSLWITGGGSQPQHF
16	TRBV20-1	TRBJ2-3	CSASQGVGRSTDTQYF
16	TRBV6-1	TRBJ1-4	CASSEVLATGNEKLFF
13	TRBV7-3	TRBJ2-5	CASSFGSSETQYF
15	TRBV5-1	TRBJ2-3	CASSDTGNPADTQYF
16	TRBV4-3	TRBJ2-3	CASSQDAIRTQDTQYF
14	TRBV24-1	-	CATCGHDPYNEQYF
15	TRBV3-1	TRBJ1-6	CASSQVGATTAPLHF
16	TRBV28	TRBJ2-3	CASSLIGGLNTDTQYF
13	TRBV30	TRBJ1-3	CAWASGSGNTIYF
13	TRBV4-3	TRBJ1-2	CASSQALGYGYTF
15	TRBV7-2	TRBJ1-2	CASSLDRRGGYGYTF
14	TRBV10-3	TRBJ2-3	CATRTSGRTDTQYF
13	TRBV9	TRBJ2-1	CASSGSGYNEQFF
14	TRBV6-5	TRBJ1-4	CASSRQGQNEKLFF
12	TRBV10-2	TRBJ2-5	CASSEGGAEQYF
12	TRBV20-1	TRBJ1-1	CSAPRASTEAFF
14	TRBV2	TRBJ1-1	CASRDRASRTEAFF